What follows are 6 T cell receptor beta chains derived from one specimen sequenced in a study of T cells in Graves' hyperthyroidism and ophthalmopathy. It was RNA transcripts that yielded the amplified TCR beta CDR3 regions. HTBI primers were the set used in a first-round RT-PCR of the TCR CDR3. MiXCR was run by TCRdb on the multiplex PCR reads, yielding one entry per CDR3 protein. The profile shows hundreds of thousands of distinct CDR3 sequences, approximately 20% of them singletons. Sequenced input: blood. The receptors stem from a man in his forties or fifties with Graves' ophthalmopathy.

There are many counts of this clonotype. In nucleotides, the CDR3 is TGTGCCAGCAGTTCTCTTAATCGCCGGGACAGGCCAGTCTACGAGCAGTACTTC. Translation: CASSSLNRRDRPVYEQYF. The gene calls are TRBV28 and TRBJ2-7; 8 bases align to TRBD1. The CDR3 totals 18 residues. With V trimmed by 4 bases and J by 3 bases, 17 bases remained unmatched. The germline gives CDR1 MDHEN, CDR2 SYDVKM.

This clonotype was observed at least ten times. V usage is TRBV29-1 and J usage is TRBJ2-3; TRBD2 aligns across 7 bases. The CDR3 consists of 13 residues. Trimming took 7 bases from V and 4 from J; bases not matched to a gene: 8. Germline CDR1 SQVTM, CDR2 ANQGSEA. CDR3: CSATAGDSDTQYF. Here the CDR3 DNA reads TGCAGCGCCACCGCGGGAGATTCAGATACGCAGTATTTT.

The chain employs TRBV9 and TRBJ1-6, with TRBD1 matching over 7 bases. This CDR3 spans 15 amino acids. The germline CDR1 and CDR2 sequences are SGDLS and YYNGEE. V shed 4 bases, J shed 7 bases, and the junction held 8 bases outside the gene matches. CDR3 loop: CASSPATGSNSPLHF. Written as DNA, the CDR3 is TGTGCCAGCAGCCCGGCGACAGGGTCAAATTCACCCCTCCACTTT.

The J gene is TRBJ2-1, the V gene TRBV7-2; 10 bases match TRBD2. The CDR3 contains 16 residues. After removal of 1 base from V and 5 bases from J, the junction contained 5 bases not matched to a gene. The germline CDR1 and CDR2 sequences are SGHTA and FQGNSA. The CDR3 DNA reads as TGTGCCAGCAGCTTAGTCCTAGCGGGGGCTAACAATGAGCAGTTCTTC. Its translation: CASSLVLAGANNEQFF.

A few counts support this clonotype. The genes are TRBV24-1 and TRBJ2-3; TRBD2 aligns across 8 bases. From germline, CDR1 is KGHDR and CDR2 SFDVKD. The CDR3 has 14 residues. V was clipped by 4 bases and J by 1 base; unmatched bases: 0. CDR3 amino acids: CATSEAGGTDTQYF. The CDR3 DNA reads TGTGCCACCAGTGAAGCGGGGGGCACAGATACGCAGTATTTT.

The V gene is TRBV20-1, the J gene TRBJ2-1; D is possibly TRBD2 (7 bases). Germline loops: CDR1 DFQATT, CDR2 SNEGSKA (reference sequence). Deletions cut 1 base from V and 4 bases from J, with 14 bases between. This CDR3 region has 15 residues. The CDR3 DNA follows: TGCAGTGCTAGAGGGGAGGGGGGGGATTACAATGAGCAGTTCTTC. This codes for CSARGEGGDYNEQFF.